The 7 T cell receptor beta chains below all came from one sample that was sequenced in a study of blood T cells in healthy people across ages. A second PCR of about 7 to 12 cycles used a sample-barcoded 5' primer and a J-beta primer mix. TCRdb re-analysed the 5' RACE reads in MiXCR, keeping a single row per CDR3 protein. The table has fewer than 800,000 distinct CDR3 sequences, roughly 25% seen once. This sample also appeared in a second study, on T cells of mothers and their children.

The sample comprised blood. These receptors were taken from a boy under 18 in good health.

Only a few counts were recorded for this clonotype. Written as DNA, the CDR3 is TGTGCCAGCAGTCGCCCGGGACAGGGCCAAATCTCGGGGCAGTTCTTC. This encodes CASSRPGQGQISGQFF. The genes are TRBV12-3 or TRBV12-4 and TRBJ2-1, with TRBD1 matching 9 bases. This CDR3 spans 16 amino acids. After removal of 5 bases from V and 12 bases from J, the junction contained 17 bases not matched to a gene.

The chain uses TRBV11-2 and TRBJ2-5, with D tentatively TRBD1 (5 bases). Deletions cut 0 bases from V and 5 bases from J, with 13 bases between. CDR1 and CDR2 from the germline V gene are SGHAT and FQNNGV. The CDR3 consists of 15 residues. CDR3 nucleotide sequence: TGTGCCAGCAGCTTAGAAGCTACGCCAGGGGAGACCCAGTACTTC. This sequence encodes CASSLEATPGETQYF.

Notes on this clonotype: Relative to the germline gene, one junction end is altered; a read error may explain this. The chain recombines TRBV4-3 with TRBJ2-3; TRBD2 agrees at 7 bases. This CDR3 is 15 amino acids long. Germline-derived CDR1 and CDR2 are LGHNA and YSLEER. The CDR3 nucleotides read TGCGACAGCAGCGCCTTACTAGGGGAGGGAGATACGCAGTATTTT. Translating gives CDSSALLGEGDTQYF.

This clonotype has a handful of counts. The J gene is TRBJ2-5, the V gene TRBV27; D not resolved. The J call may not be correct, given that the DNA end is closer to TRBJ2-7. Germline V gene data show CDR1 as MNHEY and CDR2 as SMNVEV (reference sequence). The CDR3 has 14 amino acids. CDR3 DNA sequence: TGTGCCAGCAGTTTAAAGCAGCCTTCCTACGAGCAGTACTTC. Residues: CASSLKQPSYEQYF.

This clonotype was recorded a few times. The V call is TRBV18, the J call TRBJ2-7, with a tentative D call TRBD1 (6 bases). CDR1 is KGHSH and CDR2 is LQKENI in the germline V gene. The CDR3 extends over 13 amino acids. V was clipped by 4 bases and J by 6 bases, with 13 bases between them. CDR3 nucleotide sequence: TGTGCCAGCTCACAGAACAGGGAAGCCGAGCAGTACTTC. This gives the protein CASSQNREAEQYF.

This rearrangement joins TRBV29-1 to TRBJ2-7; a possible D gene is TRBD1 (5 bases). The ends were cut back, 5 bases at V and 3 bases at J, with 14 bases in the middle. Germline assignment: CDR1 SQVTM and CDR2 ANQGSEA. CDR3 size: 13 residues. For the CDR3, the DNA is TGCAGCGTTCGATTTTTGCAGGGCTACGAGCAGTACTTC. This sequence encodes CSVRFLQGYEQYF.

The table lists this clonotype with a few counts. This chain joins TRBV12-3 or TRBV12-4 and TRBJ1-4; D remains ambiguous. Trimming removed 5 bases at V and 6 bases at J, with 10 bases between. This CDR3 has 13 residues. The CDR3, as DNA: TGTGCCAGCAGTCTCCCAGGAGATGAAAAACTGTTTTTT. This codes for CASSLPGDEKLFF.